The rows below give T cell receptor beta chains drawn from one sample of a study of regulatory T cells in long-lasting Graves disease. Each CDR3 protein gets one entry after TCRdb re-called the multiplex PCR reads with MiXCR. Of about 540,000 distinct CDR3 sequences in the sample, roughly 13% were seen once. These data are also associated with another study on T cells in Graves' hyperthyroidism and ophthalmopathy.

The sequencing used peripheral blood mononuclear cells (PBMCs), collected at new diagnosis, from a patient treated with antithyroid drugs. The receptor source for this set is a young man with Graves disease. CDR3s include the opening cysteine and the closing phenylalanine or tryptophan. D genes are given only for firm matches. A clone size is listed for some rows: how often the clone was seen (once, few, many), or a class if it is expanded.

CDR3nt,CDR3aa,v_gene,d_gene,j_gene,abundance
TGTGCCAGCTCTAGGGACAGTCCGCCGCAAGCCTATGGCTACACCTTC,CASSRDSPPQAYGYTF,TRBV18,TRBD1,TRBJ1-2,-
TGTGCCAGCTCACACGGAGGGACATCCTCCCCGTGGGAGCAGTTCTTC,CASSHGGTSSPWEQFF,TRBV18,-,TRBJ2-1,few
TGTGCCAGCAGCTTACCGACCGGGACAGTTGAAGCTTTCTTT,CASSLPTGTVEAFF,TRBV7-9,TRBD1,TRBJ1-1,many
TGTGCCAGCAGCGCCTGGACGGATCAGCCCCAGCATTTT,CASSAWTDQPQHF,TRBV7-8,-,TRBJ1-5,many
TGCAGTGCTAGAGATTGGGAATCGGCAACCGGGGAGCTGTTTTTT,CSARDWESATGELFF,TRBV20-1,-,TRBJ2-2,many
TGTGCCAGCAGTGGACAGTCCGAGCAGTACTTC,CASSGQSEQYF,TRBV2,-,TRBJ2-7,many
TGCGCCAGTAGGAGGAGTGCGTATGAGCAGTTCTTC,CASRRSAYEQFF,TRBV10-2,-,TRBJ2-1,-
TGTGCCAGCAGCCGAGGGACAGGGGGAGTAACAGATACGCAGTATTTT,CASSRGTGGVTDTQYF,TRBV3-1,TRBD1,TRBJ2-3,few
TGTGCCACCCAGACAGGGGAAGACTATGGCTACACCTTC,CATQTGEDYGYTF,TRBV2,TRBD1,TRBJ1-2,many
TGCAGTGCTCTGGGGCGACAGGGAGGCTCCTACGAGCAGTACTTC,CSALGRQGGSYEQYF,TRBV20-1,-,TRBJ2-7,many
TGCAGTGCCCCTACCCCGGGGATCAGTGAAAAACTGTTTTTT,CSAPTPGISEKLFF,TRBV20-1,-,TRBJ1-4,many
TGTGCCACCAGTGGGGCCGGGGGGCTACAAGAGACCCAGTACTTC,CATSGAGGLQETQYF,TRBV24-1,-,TRBJ2-5,many
TGTGCCAGCAGCCCACCCGGGACAGCGAACACCGGGGAGCTGTTTTTT,CASSPPGTANTGELFF,TRBV6-1,TRBD1,TRBJ2-2,many
TGTGCCAGCAGTTTGGGTCGGGGAAACTACAATGAGCAGTTCTTC,CASSLGRGNYNEQFF,TRBV12-3/TRBV12-4,-,TRBJ2-1,many
TGTGCCTGGAGGGCGGGAGCGATGTACGAGCAGTACTTC,CAWRAGAMYEQYF,TRBV30,TRBD2,TRBJ2-7,many
TGTGCCAGCAGTTACGCGGGAGCGGGGAATGAGCAGTTCTTC,CASSYAGAGNEQFF,TRBV6-2/TRBV6-3,TRBD2,TRBJ2-1,few
TGTGCCAGCAGCCAAGATCGAACGGGGTTTGATACGCAGTATTTT,CASSQDRTGFDTQYF,TRBV14,-,TRBJ2-3,-
TGTGCCAGCAGCTTATTCCGGGGGAGTAGCACAGATACGCAGTATTTT,CASSLFRGSSTDTQYF,TRBV11-2,-,TRBJ2-3,many
TGTGCCAGCAGTTGGGGTAGCTTGAAGTCCTACGAGCAGTACTTC,CASSWGSLKSYEQYF,TRBV27,-,TRBJ2-7,many
TGTGCCAGCAGGCGGGTCAGCGCAGAGACCCAGTACTTC,CASRRVSAETQYF,TRBV28,-,TRBJ2-5,many
TGCAGTGCCCAGGAGTCGGAGACCCAGTACTTC,CSAQESETQYF,TRBV20-1,-,TRBJ2-5,few
TGTGCCAGCAGTTTAATCCCTCCCATGGGGGATACGCAGTATTTT,CASSLIPPMGDTQYF,TRBV28,-,TRBJ2-3,many
TGTGCCAGCAGCTTTAGCGGGACGGACGGGGAGCTGTTTTTT,CASSFSGTDGELFF,TRBV7-9,TRBD2,TRBJ2-2,many
TGTGCCAGCAGGCAGGGACAGGGCGTAAGAAAGTACGAGCAGTACTTC,CASRQGQGVRKYEQYF,TRBV12-3/TRBV12-4,TRBD1,TRBJ2-7,many
TGTGCCAGCAGCCTCACGAACACTAATGAAAAACTGTTTTTT,CASSLTNTNEKLFF,TRBV7-2,-,TRBJ1-4,few
TGTGCCAGCAGTTTACAGGGCCAAGGCTACACCTTC,CASSLQGQGYTF,TRBV6-9,-,TRBJ1-2,many
TGTGCCAGCACGCTGGGGGGTCGTGGTGGCACCGGGGAGCTGTTTTTT,CASTLGGRGGTGELFF,TRBV7-2,-,TRBJ2-2,many
TGTGCCAGCAGCTTGTTGGGACTGGGCCAGAACACTGAAGCTTTCTTT,CASSLLGLGQNTEAFF,TRBV5-5,-,TRBJ1-1,few